These 14 T cell receptor beta chains share one sample of origin, sequenced in a study of cytomegalovirus exposure and HLA in healthy donors. Sequencing was performed with immunoSEQ multiplex PCR; in TCRdb, only in-frame clones are kept and a portion is missing. The table records roughly 310,000 clones, around 90% of them present only once. Sequenced input: PBMCs. Receptors originate from a man under 40 in good health and CMV-seronegative.

The CDR3 here is CASSFEWGGAFF. In nucleotides, the CDR3 is TGTGCCAGCAGCTTCGAATGGGGGGGAGCTTTCTTT. This sequence joins TRBV7-9 and TRBJ1-1; maybe TRBD1 (5 bases). Trimming took off 3 bases at V and 10 bases at J, with 12 bases between the two ends. The CDR3 sequence is 12 residues long. Germline V lookup: CDR1 SEHNR, CDR2 FQNEAQ (reference sequence).

The rearrangement uses TRBV11-2 and TRBJ1-2, with a tentative D call TRBD1 (6 bases). CDR3 length: 14 amino acids. Trimming cost V 6 bases and J 4 bases, with 15 bases left between them. Germline V gene data show CDR1 as SGHAT and CDR2 as FQNNGV. In DNA form, the CDR3 reads TGTGCCAGCAGGTACTGGGGGCTTATCTATGGCTACACCTTC. Its translation: CASRYWGLIYGYTF. The complete variable domain, with remaining parts taken from reference TRBV11-2 and TRBJ1-2, reads EAGVAQSPRYKIIEKRQSVAFWCNPISGHATLYWYQQILGQGPKLLIQFQNNGVVDDSQLPKDRFSAERLKGVDSTLKIQPAKLEDSAVYLCASRYWGLIYGYTFGSGTRLTVV.

The J gene is TRBJ2-3, the V gene TRBV6-5; 10 bases agree with TRBD1. Germline-derived CDR1 and CDR2 are MNHEY and SVGAGI. V was pared by 6 bases and J by 0 bases, with 3 bases of the junction left unmatched. The CDR3 is made up of 15 amino acids. The CDR3 reads CASRGDRGSTDTQYF. The DNA for the CDR3 is TGTGCCAGCAGGGGGGACAGGGGAAGCACAGATACGCAGTATTTT.

The gene calls are TRBV7-8 and TRBJ2-5, with 9 bases that match TRBD1. This CDR3 spans 15 amino acids. Unmatched junction bases numbered 9, after V lost 5 bases and J lost 5 bases. Germline lookup yields CDR1 SGHVS and CDR2 FQNEAQ. CDR3 sequence: CASSHRTGETETQYF. The DNA of the CDR3 is TGTGCCAGCAGCCACCGGACAGGGGAGACGGAGACCCAGTACTTC.

This chain links TRBV4-1 with TRBJ1-5, with TRBD1 matching over 9 bases. The CDR3 spans 20 residues. Germline trimming cut 0 bases from V and 1 base from J; bases unmatched to any gene: 13. In germline, CDR1 is MGHRA, CDR2 YSYEKL. The CDR3 DNA follows: TGCGCCAGCAGCCAAGAATTCACAGGGGGCGCGGCGGGAAGCAATCAGCCCCAGCATTTT. Its translation is CASSQEFTGGAAGSNQPQHF.

This clone was detected only once. The rearrangement joins TRBV10-3 to TRBJ2-7; 8 bases line up with TRBD1. The CDR3 extends over 17 amino acids. V lost 0 bases and J lost 4; bases outside the gene matches: 11. The germline gives CDR1 ENHRY, CDR2 SYGVKD. The CDR3 DNA reads as TGTGCCATCAGTGAGTCGGGACAGGTCCAATTAGGTTACGAGCAGTACTTC. It yields the protein CAISESGQVQLGYEQYF.

This clone showed up just once. V usage is TRBV7-9 and J usage is TRBJ1-2, with D unclear. The CDR3 spans 13 residues. Trimming took 6 bases from V and 3 from J, leaving 11 bases between them. CDR1 and CDR2 (germline): SEHNR, FQNEAQ (reference sequence). This chain's CDR3 is CASRFPGDYGYTF. The CDR3 nucleotides read TGTGCCAGCAGATTTCCGGGAGACTATGGCTACACCTTC.

A word on this clone: A junction end diverges from the germline sequence, so it may reflect a read error. The CDR3 coding sequence is TGCGCCAGCAGCCCAAGAGTGAACCCTGAAGCTTTCTTT. This gives the protein CASSPRVNPEAFF. The chain has TRBV4-1 and TRBJ1-1; D is ambiguous. CDR3 length: 13 amino acids. CDR1 and CDR2 (germline): MGHRA, YSYEKL.

CDR3 sequence (DNA): TGTGCCAGCTCACCGGGACAGGGCTCTGGAAACACCATATATTTT. Its protein product is CASSPGQGSGNTIYF. The rearrangement joins TRBV18 to TRBJ1-3, with TRBD1 matching 9 bases. This CDR3 comprises 15 residues. CDR1 and CDR2 from the germline V gene are KGHSH and LQKENI. The V segment lost 3 bases and the J segment 0 bases; nucleotides outside the gene matches: 0.

The chain uses TRBV11-2 and TRBJ1-2; TRBD1 matches 7 bases. V shed 5 bases and J 8 bases; nucleotides not matched to a gene: 11. This CDR3 is built from 14 residues. Looked up from germline, CDR1 is SGHAT and CDR2 is FQNNGV. Written as DNA, the CDR3 is TGTGCCAGCAGCCCCAGGGACAGACCTAGCGGCTACACCTTC. This translates into CASSPRDRPSGYTF.

The V and J genes are TRBV7-8 and TRBJ1-4, with TRBD1 as a possible D gene (5 bases). Per germline, CDR1 SGHVS and CDR2 FQNEAQ. The V end was cut by 2 bases, the J end by 4 bases, with 8 bases between. The CDR3 is 14 amino acids. The CDR3 is CASSLRGINEKLFF. CDR3 DNA sequence: TGTGCCAGCAGCTTACGGGGGATTAATGAAAAACTGTTTTTT.

The chain couples TRBV5-6 to TRBJ1-4; TRBD1 aligns across 10 bases. The V and J ends lost 5 bases and 10 bases, in that order; junction bases with no gene match: 20. This CDR3 comprises 18 residues. Germline V gene data show CDR1 as SGHDT and CDR2 as YYEEEE. The CDR3 spells CASSTDRGRGYFTAKLFF. CDR3 sequence (DNA): TGTGCCAGCAGTACCGACAGGGGGCGCGGATACTTCACGGCAAAACTGTTTTTT.

This chain connects TRBV27 to TRBJ1-5; 8 nucleotides match TRBD1. The ends lost 4 bases at V and 5 bases at J; junction bases unmatched: 4. CDR3 length: 14 amino acids. Germline CDR1 reads MNHEY; CDR2 reads SMNVEV (reference sequence). Here the CDR3 DNA reads TGTGCCAGCAGTTCCCGGACAGGGTATCAGCCCCAGCATTTT. Protein: CASSSRTGYQPQHF.

In this sample, this clone turned up a few times. The gene calls are TRBV4-2 and TRBJ2-7, with TRBD1 matching 10 bases. The CDR3 is made up of 16 amino acids. Germline V gene sequence: CDR1 LGHNA, CDR2 YNFKEQ. Losses at the gene ends were 5 bases for V and 5 bases for J; bases not matched to a gene: 12. The chain's CDR3 is CASSTEPGQGFNEQYF. The CDR3 region has the DNA TGTGCCAGCAGCACGGAACCGGGACAGGGGTTCAACGAGCAGTACTTC.